The clone carrying this TCR beta chain is a singleton in its sample. Antigen unknown. Time point meaning: week 23, last vaccination. Every vaccine dose comprised 300 ug of mutant IDH1 20-mer peptide plus topical imiquimod. These data originate in a study of a mutant IDH1 vaccine in newly diagnosed glioma. Generated by immunoSEQ multiplex PCR, the TCRdb table keeps only in-frame clones and is missing some. This sample has around 54,000 clones; 75% to 90% occur once, and the top ten carry about 1.4%. Germline CDR1 SEHNR, CDR2 FQNEAQ (reference sequence). The CDR3 sequence is 15 residues long. V trimming: 4 bases; J trimming: 3 bases; junction bases outside the gene matches: 8.

The source of this sequence is a middle-aged man with glioma. The sample consisted of PBMCs, taken from a glioma patient whose treatment included an IDH1 peptide vaccine. The chain uses TRBV7-9 and TRBJ2-7; TRBD2 matches at 8 bases. DNA of the CDR3: TGTGCCAGCAGCTCCTGGTCCAGCGGGAGCTACGAGCAGTACTTC. This translates into CASSSWSSGSYEQYF.